This T cell receptor (beta chain) was found in a study of T-cell reconstitution after alpha-beta-depleted transplantation in children. Regarding the study as a whole: Some patients' high day-60 TCRbeta diversity was attributed to recipient cells surviving conditioning. Among T cells one year after transplant, newly produced cells accounted for most counts and diversity.

A TCRbeta library incorporating unique molecular identifiers was prepared. TCRdb re-called the PCR reads through MiXCR, storing one row per CDR3 protein. Of around 200,000 distinct CDR3 sequences in the sample, over 15% are singletons; the top ten hold about 45%. This clonotype was recorded a few times. Its target is not known. This TCR was recovered from a male patient aged 2 to 10 who had a stem cell transplant for acute lymphoblastic leukemia, so the T cells may come from the graft donor. Sequences were derived from PBMCs, mostly from graft donor cells, sampled 360 days after TCRalphabeta/CD19-depleted stem cell transplant.

The CDR3 nucleotides read TGTGCCATCAGTGAGTCGACCTGGGGGGCTCGGAGTGAGCAGTTCTTC. Encoded protein: CAISESTWGARSEQFF. The V gene is TRBV10-3, the J gene TRBJ2-1; the D call may be TRBD1 or TRBD2 (6 bases each). Trimming took off 0 bases at V and 9 bases at J, with 18 bases between the two ends. The CDR3 consists of 16 residues. CDR1 ENHRY and CDR2 SYGVKD come from the germline V gene.